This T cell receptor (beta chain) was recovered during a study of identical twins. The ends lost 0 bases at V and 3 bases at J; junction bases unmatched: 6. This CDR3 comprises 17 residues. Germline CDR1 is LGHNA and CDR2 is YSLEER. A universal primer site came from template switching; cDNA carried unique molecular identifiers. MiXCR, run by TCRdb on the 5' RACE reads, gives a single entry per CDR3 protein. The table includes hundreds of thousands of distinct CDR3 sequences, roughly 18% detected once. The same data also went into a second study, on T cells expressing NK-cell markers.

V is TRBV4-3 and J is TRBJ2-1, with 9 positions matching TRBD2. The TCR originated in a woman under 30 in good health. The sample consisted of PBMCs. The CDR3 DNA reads TGCGCCAGCAGCCAAGATCTGAGACTAGCGGACTACAATGAGCAGTTCTTC. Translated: CASSQDLRLADYNEQFF.